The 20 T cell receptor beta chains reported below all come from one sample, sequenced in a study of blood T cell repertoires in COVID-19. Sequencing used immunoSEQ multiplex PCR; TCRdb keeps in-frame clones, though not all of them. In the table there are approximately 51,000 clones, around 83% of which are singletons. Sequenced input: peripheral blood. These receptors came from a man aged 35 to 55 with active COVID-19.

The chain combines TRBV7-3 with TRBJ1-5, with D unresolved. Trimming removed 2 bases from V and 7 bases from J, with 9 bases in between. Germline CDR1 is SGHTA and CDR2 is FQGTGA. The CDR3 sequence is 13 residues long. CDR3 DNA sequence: TGTGCCAGCAGCTTATCCGGGAACCAGCCCCAGCATTTT. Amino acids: CASSLSGNQPQHF.

The CDR3 sequence: CATPTGEGNEQFF. The DNA for the CDR3 is TGTGCCACCCCGACAGGGGAGGGAAATGAGCAGTTCTTC. V usage is TRBV24-1 and J usage is TRBJ2-1; possible D gene TRBD1, 8 bases. The germline V gene encodes CDR1 KGHDR and CDR2 SFDVKD. Trimming cost V 9 bases and J 7 bases, with 15 bases left between them. The CDR3 length is 13 residues.

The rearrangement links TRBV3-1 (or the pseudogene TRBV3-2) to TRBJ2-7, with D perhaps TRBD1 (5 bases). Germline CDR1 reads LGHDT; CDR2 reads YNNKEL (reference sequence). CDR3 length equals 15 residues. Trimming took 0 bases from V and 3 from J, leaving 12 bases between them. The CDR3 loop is CASSQEGTGNYEQYF. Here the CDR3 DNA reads TGTGCCAGCAGCCAAGAGGGAACAGGAAACTACGAGCAGTACTTC.

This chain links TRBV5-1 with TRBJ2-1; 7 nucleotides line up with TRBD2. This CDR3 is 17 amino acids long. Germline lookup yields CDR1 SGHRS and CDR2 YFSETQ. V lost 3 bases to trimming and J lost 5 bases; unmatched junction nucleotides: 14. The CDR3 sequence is CASSWSPWSSGNNEQFF. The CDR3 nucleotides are TGCGCCAGCAGCTGGTCCCCCTGGTCCAGCGGGAACAATGAGCAGTTCTTC.

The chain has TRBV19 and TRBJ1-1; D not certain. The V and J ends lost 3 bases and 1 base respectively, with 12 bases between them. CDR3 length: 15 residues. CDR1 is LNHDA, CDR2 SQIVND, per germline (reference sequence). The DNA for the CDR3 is TGTGCCAGTAGTATGTTGGGCTTTTCGAACACTGAAGCTTTCTTT. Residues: CASSMLGFSNTEAFF.

The CDR3 protein is CASSFNEGEETEAFF. CDR3 sequence (DNA): TGTGCCAGCAGTTTCAACGAGGGGGAAGAGACTGAAGCTTTCTTT. This chain links TRBV28 with TRBJ1-1; a possible D gene is TRBD1 (6 bases). Per germline, CDR1 MDHEN and CDR2 SYDVKM. This CDR3 has 15 residues. V was cut by 3 bases and J by 5 bases, with 16 bases left in between.

CDR3 protein: CASSLGTSRNNEQFF. CDR3 sequence (DNA): TGTGCCAGCAGCTTGGGGACTAGCAGAAACAATGAGCAGTTCTTC. This chain joins TRBV11-2 and TRBJ2-1; the match to TRBD2 covers 9 bases. The CDR3 runs 15 residues. J lost 5 bases, V lost 3 bases, and 5 bases had no gene match. Germline CDR1 SGHAT, CDR2 FQNNGV.

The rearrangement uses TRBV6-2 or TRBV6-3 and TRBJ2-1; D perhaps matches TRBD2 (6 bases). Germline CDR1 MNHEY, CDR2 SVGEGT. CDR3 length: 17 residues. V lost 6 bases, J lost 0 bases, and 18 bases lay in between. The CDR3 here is CASSSPYGRSSYNEQFF. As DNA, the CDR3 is TGTGCCAGCAGCTCCCCCTACGGGAGAAGCTCCTACAATGAGCAGTTCTTC.

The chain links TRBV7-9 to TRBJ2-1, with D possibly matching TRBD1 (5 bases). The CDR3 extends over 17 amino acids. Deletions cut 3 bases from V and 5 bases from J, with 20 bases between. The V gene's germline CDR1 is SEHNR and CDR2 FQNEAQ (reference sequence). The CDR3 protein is CASSFGLQGLHHNEQFF. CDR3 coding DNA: TGTGCCAGCAGCTTTGGTCTTCAGGGTTTGCACCACAATGAGCAGTTCTTC.

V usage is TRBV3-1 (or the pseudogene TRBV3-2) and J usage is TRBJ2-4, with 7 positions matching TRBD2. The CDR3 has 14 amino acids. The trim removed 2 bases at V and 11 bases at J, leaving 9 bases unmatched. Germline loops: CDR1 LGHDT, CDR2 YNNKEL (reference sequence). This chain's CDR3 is CASSQKRGRGLQYF. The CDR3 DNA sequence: TGTGCCAGCAGCCAAAAGAGAGGGAGGGGCCTTCAGTACTTC.

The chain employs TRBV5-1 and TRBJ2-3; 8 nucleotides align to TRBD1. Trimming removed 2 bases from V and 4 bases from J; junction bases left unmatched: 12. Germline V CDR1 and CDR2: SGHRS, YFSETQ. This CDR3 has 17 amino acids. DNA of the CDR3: TGCGCCAGCAGCTTAGCGACAGGGGCAACATCCCCAGATACGCAGTATTTT. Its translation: CASSLATGATSPDTQYF. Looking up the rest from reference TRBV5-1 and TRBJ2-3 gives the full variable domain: KAGVTQTPRYLIKTRGQQVTLSCSPISGHRSVSWYQQTPGQGLQFLFEYFSETQRNKGNFPGRFSGRQFSNSRSEMNVSTLELGDSALYLCASSLATGATSPDTQYFGPGTRLTVL.

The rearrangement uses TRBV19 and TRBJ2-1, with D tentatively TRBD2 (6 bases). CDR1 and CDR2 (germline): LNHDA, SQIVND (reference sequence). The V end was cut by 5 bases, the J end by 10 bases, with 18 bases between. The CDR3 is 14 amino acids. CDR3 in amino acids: CASSPGGGRGEQFF. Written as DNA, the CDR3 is TGTGCCAGTAGTCCCGGTGGGGGGAGAGGCGAGCAGTTCTTC.

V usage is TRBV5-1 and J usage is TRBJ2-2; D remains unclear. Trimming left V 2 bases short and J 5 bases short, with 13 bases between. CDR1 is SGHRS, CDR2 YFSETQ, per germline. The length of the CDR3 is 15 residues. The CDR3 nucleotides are TGCGCCAGCAGCTTATCCCTAGAAAGTACCGGGGAGCTGTTTTTT. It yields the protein CASSLSLESTGELFF.

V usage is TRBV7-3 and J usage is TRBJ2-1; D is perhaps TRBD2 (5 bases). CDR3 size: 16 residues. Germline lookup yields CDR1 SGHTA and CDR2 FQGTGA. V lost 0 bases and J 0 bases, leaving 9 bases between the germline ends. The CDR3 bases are TGTGCCAGCAGCTTAACGGCGGGTAGCTCCTACAATGAGCAGTTCTTC. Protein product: CASSLTAGSSYNEQFF. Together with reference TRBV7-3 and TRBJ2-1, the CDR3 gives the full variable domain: GAGVSQTPSNKVTEKGKYVELRCDPISGHTALYWYRQSLGQGPEFLIYFQGTGAADDSGLPNDRFFAVRPEGSVSTLKIQRTERGDSAVYLCASSLTAGSSYNEQFFGPGTRLTVL.

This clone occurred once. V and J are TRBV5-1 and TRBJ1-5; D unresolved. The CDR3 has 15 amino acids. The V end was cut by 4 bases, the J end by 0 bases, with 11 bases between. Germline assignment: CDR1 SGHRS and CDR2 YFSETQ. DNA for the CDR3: TGCGCCAGCAGCCCGGGAGCAGTTAGCAATCAGCCCCAGCATTTT. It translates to CASSPGAVSNQPQHF. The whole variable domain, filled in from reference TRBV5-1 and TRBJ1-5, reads KAGVTQTPRYLIKTRGQQVTLSCSPISGHRSVSWYQQTPGQGLQFLFEYFSETQRNKGNFPGRFSGRQFSNSRSEMNVSTLELGDSALYLCASSPGAVSNQPQHFGDGTRLSIL.

CDR3 DNA sequence: TGTGCCAGCAAAATAAACTCCTACAATGAGCAGTTCTTC. Its translation is CASKINSYNEQFF. The rearrangement uses TRBV6-6 and TRBJ2-1; D is ambiguous. The CDR3 is made up of 13 amino acids. CDR1 MNHNY and CDR2 SVGAGI come from the germline V gene (reference sequence). Trimming removed 7 bases at V and 0 bases at J, with 7 bases between.

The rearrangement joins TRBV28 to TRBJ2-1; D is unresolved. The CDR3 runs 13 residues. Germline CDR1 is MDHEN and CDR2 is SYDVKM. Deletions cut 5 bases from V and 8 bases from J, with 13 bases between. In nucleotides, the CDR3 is TGTGCCAGCAGTCCCCCTTTCCCCGATGAGCAGTTCTTC. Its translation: CASSPPFPDEQFF.

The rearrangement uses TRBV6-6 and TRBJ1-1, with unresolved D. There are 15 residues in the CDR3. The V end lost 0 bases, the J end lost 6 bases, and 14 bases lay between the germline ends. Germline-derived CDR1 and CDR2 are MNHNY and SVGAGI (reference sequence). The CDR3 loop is CASSYSARNFAEAFF. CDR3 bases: TGTGCCAGCAGTTACTCGGCCAGGAATTTTGCTGAAGCTTTCTTT.

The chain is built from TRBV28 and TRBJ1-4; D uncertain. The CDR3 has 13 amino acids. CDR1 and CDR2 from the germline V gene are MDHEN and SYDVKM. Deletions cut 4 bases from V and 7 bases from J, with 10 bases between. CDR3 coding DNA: TGTGCCAGCAGTTCCCTTTCCTCTGAAAAACTGTTTTTT. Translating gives CASSSLSSEKLFF.

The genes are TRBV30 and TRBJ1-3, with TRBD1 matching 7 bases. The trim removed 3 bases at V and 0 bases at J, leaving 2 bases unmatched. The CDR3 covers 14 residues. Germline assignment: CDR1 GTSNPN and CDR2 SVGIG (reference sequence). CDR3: CAWSAGGSGNTIYF. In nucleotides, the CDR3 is TGTGCCTGGAGCGCAGGGGGCTCTGGAAACACCATATATTTT.